This is a list of T cell receptor delta chains from one sample in a study of Vδ1+ human thymocytes. TCRdb re-analyzed the multiplex PCR reads via CATT. In the table there are roughly 55,000 delta-chain clones, about 16% of which are singletons. Sequencing was done on a sample of Vdelta1+ gamma-delta thymocytes from the thymus. These receptors all stem from a boy under two years old who had congenital heart surgery. CDR3s include the opening cysteine and the closing phenylalanine or tryptophan. D genes are given only for firm matches. Rows may omit the clone size; those that give it use once, few, many or a size class.

>TRDJ1|TRDD3|TRDV1|.
TGTGCTCTTGGGGAACATCCCTACTGGGGGACGTACACCGATAAACTCATCTTT
CALGEHPYWGTYTDKLIF
>TRDJ1|TRDD3|TRDV2|.
TGTGCCTGTGACACCGGGACTGGGGGATGCCACACCGATAAACTCATCTTT
CACDTGTGGCHTDKLIF
>TRDJ1|.|TRDV1|.
TGTGCTCTTGGGATCGTTCCTCTCGTTTGGGGGCATAAACTCATCTTT
CALGIVPLVWGHKLIF
>TRDJ1|.|TRDV2|.
TGTGCCTGTGACACTGCGGTATGCACCGATAAACTCATCTTT
CACDTAVCTDKLIF
>TRDJ1|TRDD3|TRDV1|.
TGTGCTCTTGGGGAATTGGACCTACCCAAGGTTTACTGGGGTCTAATGTACACCGATAAACTCATCTTT
CALGELDLPKVYWGLMYTDKLIF
>TRDJ1|TRDD3|TRDV1|few
TGTGCTCTTGGGGAATTGGCTTCCCCACAGCAGGGGATATTTTACACCGATAAACTCATCTTT
CALGELASPQQGIFYTDKLIF
>TRDJ1|.|TRDV1|few
TGTGCTCTTGGGGAAACCCGTCAGAAAGATCGAGGGAAACTCATCTTT
CALGETRQKDRGKLIF
>TRDJ1|TRDD3|TRDV1|.
TGTGCTCTTGCCTTGGATACGACTGGGGGACCCCACACCGATAAACTCATCTTT
CALALDTTGGPHTDKLIF
>TRDJ1|TRDD3|TRDV1|once
TGTGCTCTTGGGGAATTTGGGGGATACCCGTACACCGATAAACTCATCTTT
CALGEFGGYPYTDKLIF
>TRDJ1|TRDD3|TRDV1|.
TGTGCTCTTGGGGAACTAACGGTCTCAACCCCGGCTGGGGGACGAACCGATAAACTCATCTTT
CALGELTVSTPAGGRTDKLIF
>TRDJ1|TRDD3|TRDV1|few
TGTGCTCTTGGGAACGTGGGGCCTTGCCCCACTGAAGTCCTACTGGGGGAGAGCTACACCGATAAACTCATCTTT
CALGNVGPCPTEVLLGESYTDKLIF
>TRDJ1|TRDD3|TRDV1|.
TGTGCTCTTGGGGAAGGAACCCCCCTCCTCCGTACTGGGGGATCGGACACCGATAAACTCATCTTT
CALGEGTPLLRTGGSDTDKLIF
>TRDJ1|.|TRDV1|few
TGTGCTCTTGGGGAAACAGCTACACCATACACCGATAAACTCATCTTT
CALGETATPYTDKLIF
>TRDJ2|.|TRAV29/DV5|few
.
CSVLLCSKSTLGGGSLTAQLFF
>TRDJ1|TRDD2|TRDV1|.
TGTGCTCTTGGGGAACCCCCCTTCCTACCGGGGGATTACAGATATTACACCTATAAACTCATCTTT
CALGEPPFLPGDYRYYTYKLIF
>TRDJ1|.|TRDV1|few
TGTGCTCTTGGGGAACGGTCCCTACGGATCGATAAACTCATCTTT
CALGERSLRIDKLIF
>TRDJ1|TRDD3|TRDV1|.
TGTGCTCTTGGGGGGACTGGGGGATACGCGGGGACCGATAAACTCATCTTT
CALGGTGGYAGTDKLIF
>TRDJ1|TRDD3|TRDV1|.
TGTGCTCTTGGGGAACTCGCCCGACCGGAGACTGGGGGATACGTGATCACCGATAAACTCATCTTT
CALGELARPETGGYVITDKLIF
>TRDJ1|TRDD3|TRDV1|few
TGTGCTCTTGGAAGCTGGGGGATACCGCCTTACACCGATAAACTCATCTTT
CALGSWGIPPYTDKLIF
>TRDJ1|.|TRDV1|few
TGTGCTCTTGGGGAAGCTGGCTCTATCTCTTCCGTGGATTACTGTTACACCGATAAACTCATCTTT
CALGEAGSISSVDYCYTDKLIF
>TRDJ2|.|TRDV1|.
TGTGCTCTTGGGGATCTAGAGGGGGAGACAGCACAACTCTTCTTT
CALGDLEGETAQLFF
>TRDJ1|TRDD3|TRDV1|few
TGTGCTCTTGGGGATCAGTTCCAACTGGGGGACGAACACCGATACCACAGTTCCAACTGGGGGACGAACACCGATAAACTCATCTTT
CALGDQFQLGDEHRYHSSNWGTNTDKLIF
>TRDJ1|.|TRDV3|.
TGTGCCTCCATACTTCAGGGGATCAAAGAAAAGTACACCGATAAACTCATCTTT
CASILQGIKEKYTDKLIF
>TRDJ1|TRDD3|TRDV2|few
TGTGCCTGTGACACTTTACGGGGGGGATACACCGATAAACTCATCTTT
CACDTLRGGYTDKLIF
>TRDJ1|TRDD3|TRDV1|.
TGTGCTCTTGGGGAACTTATCCCCTACTGGGGGACCAACACCGATAAACTCATCTTT
CALGELIPYWGTNTDKLIF
>TRDJ1|.|TRDV1|.
TGTGCTCTTGGGGAACTAGGTTGCGCCGATAAACTCATCTTT
CALGELGCADKLIF
>TRDJ1|.|TRDV1|.
TGTGCTCTGAAACACACCGATAAACTCATCTTT
CALKHTDKLIF
>TRDJ1|TRDD3|TRDV1|.
TGTGCTCTTAGGGAACCCGTGGGGGATACGCCCGATAAGTTGTACACCGATAAACTCATCTTT
CALREPVGDTPDKLYTDKLIF
>TRDJ2|TRDD3|TRDV2|few
TGTGCCTGTGACACCGAACTGGGGGATACGCGAACAGCACAACTCTTCTTT
CACDTELGDTRTAQLFF
>TRDJ1|TRDD3|TRDV1|.
TGTGCTCTTGGGGAACTAGTCCTTCCTGACTTACCCTGGGGGATTGCCGATAAACTCATCTTT
CALGELVLPDLPWGIADKLIF
>TRDJ1|.|TRDV1|.
TGTGCTCTTGGGGAAAATTCCTTCGGACTTGACACCGATAAACACATCTTT
CALGENSFGLDTDKHIF
>TRDJ1|TRDD3|TRDV1|.
TGTGCTCTTGGGGAATGGGCCCATTTCCTACCTAACTGGGGGATACGGTACACCGATAAACTCATCTTT
CALGEWAHFLPNWGIRYTDKLIF
>TRDJ1|.|TRDV1|.
TGTGCTCTTGGGGGACTCCTACCGATACTTTTTTACACCGATAAACTCATCTTT
CALGGLLPILFYTDKLIF
>TRDJ1|TRDD3|TRDV1|once
TGTGCTCTTGGGGAACTAGAACACGGTCCTTACGACTGGGGGGTTGATCAGTACACCGATAAACTCATCTTT
CALGELEHGPYDWGVDQYTDKLIF
>TRDJ1|TRDD3|TRDV1|once
TGTGCTCTTGGGGAGATCCTAACCACGTACTGGGGGATAGGGGGCGCCGATAAACTCATCTTT
CALGEILTTYWGIGGADKLIF
>TRDJ1|TRDD3|TRDV2|few
TGTGCCTGTGACACTATACTGGGGGATGTCCCCCGGTACACCGATAAACTCATCTTT
CACDTILGDVPRYTDKLIF
>TRDJ1|TRDD2|TRDV1|.
TGTGCTCTTGGCGTCGGCCTTCCTACAGTACTGGGGCGGGATAAACTCATCTTT
CALGVGLPTVLGRDKLIF
>TRDJ1|TRDD3|TRDV1|.
TGTGCTCTTGGGGAACTCGGGTGGGCGGTACTGGGGGATTCCTTCACCGATAAACTCATCTTT
CALGELGWAVLGDSFTDKLIF
>TRDJ1|TRDD3|TRDV1|.
TGTGCTCTTGGGGATGGGGTCCGTACTGGGGGTTGTTACACCGATGAACTCATCTTT
CALGDGVRTGGCYTDELIF
>TRDJ1|TRDD3|TRDV1|.
TGTGCTCTTGGGGAACTAGTTACTGGGGGGCGGTTATCTCACGATAAACTCATCTTT
CALGELVTGGRLSHDKLIF
>TRDJ1|TRDD3|TRDV1|.
TGTGCTCTTGGGGAGACACTCTGTACTGGGGGACTAAACACCGATAAACTCATCTTT
CALGETLCTGGLNTDKLIF
>TRDJ1|TRDD3|TRDV1|.
TGTGCTCTTGGGGAACCCTTTACTGGGGGACGGGACCCCGATAAACTCATCTTT
CALGEPFTGGRDPDKLIF
>TRDJ1|TRDD3|TRDV1|.
TGTGCTCTTGGGGAACTCCCCTCCCCAGTTACCTACCTGGGGGATAAGGCCACCGATAAACTCATCTTT
CALGELPSPVTYLGDKATDKLIF
>TRDJ1|.|TRDV1|.
TGTGCTCTTGGGGTCCACTCCTCGGGGTACTGGACCGATAAACTCATCTTT
CALGVHSSGYWTDKLIF
>TRDJ1|TRDD3|TRDV1|few
TGTGCTCTTGGGGAACTACTTCATCCGCGCTGGGGGTTCCCGTACACCGATAAACTCATCTTT
CALGELLHPRWGFPYTDKLIF
>TRDJ1|TRDD3|TRDV1|.
TGTGCTCTTGGGGAAACGTCCCCCCTACCGCTACTGGGGGGGTCGTACACCGATAAACTCATCTTT
CALGETSPLPLLGGSYTDKLIF
>TRDJ1|TRDD3|TRDV1|.
TGTGCTCTTGGGGAACTAGGTCCAGGGATACTGGGGGATAACACCGATAAACTCATCTTT
CALGELGPGILGDNTDKLIF
>TRDJ1|TRDD3|TRDV2|many
TGTGCCTGTGACGTTTACTGGGGGATCCGGCTGGACACCGATAAACTCATCTTT
CACDVYWGIRLDTDKLIF
>TRDJ1|TRDD2|TRDV1|.
TGTGCTCTTGGGGAACTGGTGATTCCTACAAGGATATACACCGATAAACTCATCTTT
CALGELVIPTRIYTDKLIF
>TRDJ1|.|TRDV1|.
TGTGCTCTTGGGGAACGGATACTGTACACCGATAAACTCATCTTT
CALGERILYTDKLIF
>TRDJ1|.|TRDV1|.
TGTGCTCTTGGGGAACTTCCCCGGGGGACCTACACCGATAAACTCATCTTT
CALGELPRGTYTDKLIF
>TRDJ1|TRDD3|TRDV1|few
TGTGCTCTTGGGGAAGAGAGGCTTTTAGTACTGGGGGATACGGGCTTACCCCCTACCACCGATAAACTCATCTTT
CALGEERLLVLGDTGLPPTTDKLIF